This passage covers 21 T cell receptor beta chains from one sample sequenced in a study of post-analysis software for immune sequencing data. cDNA libraries for TCR beta contained unique molecular identifiers. Each CDR3 protein gets one entry after TCRdb re-called the PCR reads with MiXCR. The sample holds roughly 400,000 distinct CDR3 sequences; roughly 40% are singletons and the top ten take approximately 7.7%. Antigens for these TCRs are unknown. Study outcomes and limitations: Higher frequency in patients than in controls was seen for about five TRBV segments, with TRBV5-6, TRBV5-1 and TRBV20-1 among them.

Material: blood. These receptors all stem from a girl aged 2 to 10 with multiple sclerosis.

This clonotype was seen only a few times. The V and J genes are TRBV6-5 and TRBJ1-1, with TRBD1 as a possible D gene (5 bases). Germline V gene lookup returns CDR1 MNHEY and CDR2 SVGAGI. V was shortened by 2 bases and J by 7 bases, with 8 bases between the two germline ends. The CDR3 is 12 residues long. The CDR3 here is CASSYGAGEAFF. In DNA, the CDR3 is TGTGCCAGCAGTTACGGGGCGGGTGAAGCTTTCTTT.

J is TRBJ1-2 and V is TRBV6-5; D gene unclear. This CDR3 spans 12 amino acids. V dropped 5 bases and J dropped 8 bases, with 12 bases sitting between them. CDR1 and CDR2 from the germline V gene are MNHEY and SVGAGI. The CDR3 region has the DNA TGTGCCAGCAGTAAGAAGGCGGGGGGCTACACCTTC. The encoded protein is CASSKKAGGYTF.

This sequence joins TRBV2 and TRBJ1-4; no reliable D call. CDR1 SNHLY and CDR2 FYNNEI come from the germline V gene. The CDR3 is 14 residues long. V lost 3 bases, J lost 2 bases, and 7 bases lay in between. In DNA, the CDR3 is TGTGCCAGCAGTGACCCTGCGACTAATGAAAAACTGTTTTTT. Protein product: CASSDPATNEKLFF.

The rearrangement uses TRBV5-1 and TRBJ1-5, with D possibly TRBD1 on 6 matching bases. Trimming took off 2 bases at V and 5 bases at J, with 14 bases between the two ends. This CDR3 has 15 amino acids. Per germline, CDR1 SGHRS and CDR2 YFSETQ. DNA for the CDR3: TGCGCCAGCAGCTTTGGGGGCGAGAAGGATCAGCCCCAGCATTTT. Translation: CASSFGGEKDQPQHF.

Regarding this clonotype: Germline and junction disagree at one end, which may indicate a read error. The chain combines TRBV15 with TRBJ1-1; D call uncertain. Germline V CDR1 and CDR2: LNHNV, YYDKDF (reference sequence). CDR3 length equals 16 residues. The CDR3 loop is CAISRADNRMNTEAFF. The CDR3 region has the DNA TGTGCCATCAGCAGAGCTGACAACCGAATGAACACTGAAGCTTTCTTT.

The rearrangement uses TRBV28 and TRBJ2-1, with D possibly being TRBD1 or TRBD2 (5 bases each). Trimming shortened V by 10 bases and J by 3 bases, and 13 bases separated the two germline ends. Germline V gene lookup returns CDR1 MDHEN and CDR2 SYDVKM. The CDR3 sequence is 13 residues long. CDR3 in amino acids: CATRDLDYNEQFF. DNA for the CDR3: TGTGCCACCAGGGACCTTGACTACAATGAGCAGTTCTTC.

V gene TRBV3-1 combines with J gene TRBJ2-4; D is unresolved. The DNA end is a closer match to TRBJ2-5, so the J assignment may be wrong. Germline V gives CDR1 LGHDT, CDR2 YNNKEL (reference sequence). The CDR3 is 15 residues long. Here the CDR3 reads CASSQEVTGKETQYF. CDR3 nucleotide sequence: TGTGCCAGCAGCCAAGAGGTGACTGGCAAAGAGACCCAGTACTTC.

This clonotype was seen a handful of times. The chain uses TRBV7-2 and TRBJ1-2; D is uncertain. CDR1 is SGHTA, CDR2 FQGNSA, per germline. CDR3 length: 10 residues. Trimming removed 6 bases from V and 10 bases from J, with 9 bases in between. The CDR3 nucleotides are TGTGCCAGCAGGGGGTTTGACTACACCTTC. Its translation: CASRGFDYTF.

The chain is built from TRBV4-1 and TRBJ2-1; 8 nucleotides agree with TRBD2. The CDR3 is 16 residues long. The germline V gene encodes CDR1 MGHRA and CDR2 YSYEKL. V dropped 1 base and J dropped 4; count of bases not matched to a gene: 6. This CDR3 is CASSQGKRGSYNEQFF. The CDR3 region has the DNA TGCGCCAGCAGCCAAGGCAAGCGGGGGTCGTACAATGAGCAGTTCTTC.

This chain connects TRBV20-1 to TRBJ2-1; 9 bases agree with TRBD2. The CDR3 is made up of 18 amino acids. V dropped 5 bases and J dropped 0; count of bases not matched to a gene: 14. Germline lookup yields CDR1 DFQATT and CDR2 SNEGSKA (reference sequence). The CDR3 loop is CSAGRLAEPWSSYNEQFF. The CDR3 DNA sequence: TGCAGTGCTGGTCGACTAGCGGAGCCCTGGAGCTCCTACAATGAGCAGTTCTTC.

This clonotype was counted a few times. The rearrangement uses TRBV7-8 and TRBJ2-3, with 7 bases identical to TRBD1. The V gene's germline CDR1 is SGHVS and CDR2 FQNEAQ. Losses at the gene ends were 4 bases for V and 2 bases for J; bases not matched to a gene: 9. CDR3 length: 16 residues. CDR3 DNA: TGTGCCAGCAGCTACCTCCGGGACAGAGTCACAGATACGCAGTATTTT. This sequence encodes CASSYLRDRVTDTQYF. Full variable domain (remainder filled in from reference TRBV7-8 and TRBJ2-3): GAGVSQSPRYKVAKRGQDVALRCDPISGHVSLFWYQQALGQGPEFLTYFQNEAQLDKSGLPSDRFFAERPEGSVSTLKIQRTQQEDSAVYLCASSYLRDRVTDTQYFGPGTRLTVL.

This clonotype was counted between two and nine times. This sequence joins TRBV5-1 and TRBJ2-2, with D possibly TRBD2 on 5 matching bases. V was pared by 0 bases and J by 6 bases, with 15 bases between. Germline CDR1 SGHRS, CDR2 YFSETQ. This CDR3 contains 16 residues. Here the CDR3 DNA reads TGCGCCAGCAGCTTGGTTCTGGGGATTAGCGCCGGGGAGCTGTTTTTT. Its protein is CASSLVLGISAGELFF. Supplemented by reference TRBV5-1 and TRBJ2-2, the full variable domain reads KAGVTQTPRYLIKTRGQQVTLSCSPISGHRSVSWYQQTPGQGLQFLFEYFSETQRNKGNFPGRFSGRQFSNSRSEMNVSTLELGDSALYLCASSLVLGISAGELFFGEGSRLTVL.

This chain uses TRBV7-2 with TRBJ1-1, with D uncertain. The V and J ends lost 8 bases and 3 bases respectively, with 16 bases between them. The germline CDR1 and CDR2 sequences are SGHTA and FQGNSA. The length of the CDR3 is 14 residues. The CDR3 is CASGRTAGDTEAFF. CDR3 nucleotide sequence: TGTGCCAGCGGGAGGACGGCGGGCGACACTGAAGCTTTCTTT.

V usage is TRBV4-1 and J usage is TRBJ1-6; D possibly corresponds to TRBD1 (5 bases). The CDR3 spans 15 residues. Trimming left V 3 bases short and J 10 bases short, with 16 bases between. Germline CDR1 and CDR2: MGHRA and YSYEKL. CDR3 region: CASSHRRGKRSPLHF. For the CDR3, the DNA is TGCGCCAGCAGCCACCGACGGGGGAAGCGGTCACCCCTCCACTTT.

As for this clonotype: Relative to the germline gene, one junction end is altered; a read error may explain this. The chain joins TRBV4-2 to TRBJ1-2; D unclear. Germline V gives CDR1 LGHNA, CDR2 YNFKEQ. There are 15 residues in the CDR3. CDR3 sequence: CAGSQDRRTAYGYTF. The CDR3 region has the DNA TGTGCCGGCAGCCAAGATCGTAGGACCGCCTATGGCTACACCTTC.

The chain carries TRBV5-8 and TRBJ2-4; the match to TRBD2 covers 7 bases. Germline V gene data show CDR1 as SGHTS and CDR2 as YDEGEE. The length of the CDR3 is 16 residues. Unmatched junction bases numbered 15, after V lost 4 bases and J lost 8 bases. The CDR3 DNA sequence: TGTGCCAGCAGCCTAAGGGCGGGAGTACGGGGGGACATTCAGTACTTC. Its protein product is CASSLRAGVRGDIQYF.

This chain uses TRBV25-1 with TRBJ1-6; D unresolved. Germline assignment: CDR1 MGHDK and CDR2 SYGVNS. The CDR3 is 12 residues long. Trimming removed 2 bases at V and 9 bases at J, with 5 bases between. The CDR3 bases are TGTGCCAGCAGTGAAGTGGTTTCACCCCTCCACTTT. Translated: CASSEVVSPLHF.

This chain joins TRBV28 and TRBJ2-3; TRBD2 agrees at 12 bases. V was clipped by 4 bases and J by 7 bases; unmatched bases: 3. Germline values: CDR1 MDHEN, CDR2 SYDVKM. The CDR3 has 14 amino acids. The CDR3 DNA reads as TGTGCCAGCAGTTCTAGCGGGGGGGCGAATACGCAGTATTTT. Residues: CASSSSGGANTQYF.

This clonotype was observed a single time. The V and J genes are TRBV6-6 and TRBJ1-5, with a weak D call TRBD1 (6 bases). The germline V gene encodes CDR1 MNHNY and CDR2 SVGAGI (reference sequence). This CDR3 comprises 13 residues. V was cut by 9 bases and J by 3 bases, with 12 bases left in between. The CDR3 spells CASEGGINQPQHF. The CDR3 DNA is TGTGCCAGTGAGGGGGGAATCAATCAGCCCCAGCATTTT.

This chain uses TRBV12-3 or TRBV12-4 with TRBJ2-5; D is unresolved. V lost 3 bases and J lost 5, with 13 bases in between. The CDR3 runs to 14 residues. CDR3 protein: CASSFGSIEETQYF. The CDR3 nucleotides are TGTGCCAGCAGTTTTGGCTCCATTGAGGAGACCCAGTACTTC.

The chain joins TRBV29-1 to TRBJ1-1; possibly TRBD1 for D (6 bases). There are 13 residues in the CDR3. CDR1 SQVTM and CDR2 ANQGSEA come from the germline V gene. V lost 0 bases, J lost 10 bases, and 15 bases lay in between. The CDR3 nucleotides read TGCAGCGTTGAAGAGCCCGGACGAGGGGGAGCTTTCTTT. Protein sequence: CSVEEPGRGGAFF.